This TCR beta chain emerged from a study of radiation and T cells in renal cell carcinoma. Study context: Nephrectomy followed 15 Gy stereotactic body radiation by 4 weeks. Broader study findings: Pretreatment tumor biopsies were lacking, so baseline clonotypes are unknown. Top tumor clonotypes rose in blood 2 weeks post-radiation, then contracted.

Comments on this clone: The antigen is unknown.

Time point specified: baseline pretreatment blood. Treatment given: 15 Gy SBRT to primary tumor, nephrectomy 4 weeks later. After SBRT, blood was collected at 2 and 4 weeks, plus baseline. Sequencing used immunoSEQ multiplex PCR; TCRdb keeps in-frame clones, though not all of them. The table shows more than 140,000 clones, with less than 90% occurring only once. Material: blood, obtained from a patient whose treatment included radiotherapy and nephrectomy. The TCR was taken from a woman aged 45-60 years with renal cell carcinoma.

CDR3 protein: CASSVAASFSGNTIYF. In DNA form, the CDR3 reads TGTGCCAGCAGCGTAGCGGCATCATTCTCTGGAAACACCATATATTTT. The chain is built from TRBV9 and TRBJ1-3, with D unclear. CDR3 length equals 16 residues. Trimming took 0 bases from V and 0 from J, leaving 10 bases between them. Germline CDR1 and CDR2: SGDLS and YYNGEE.